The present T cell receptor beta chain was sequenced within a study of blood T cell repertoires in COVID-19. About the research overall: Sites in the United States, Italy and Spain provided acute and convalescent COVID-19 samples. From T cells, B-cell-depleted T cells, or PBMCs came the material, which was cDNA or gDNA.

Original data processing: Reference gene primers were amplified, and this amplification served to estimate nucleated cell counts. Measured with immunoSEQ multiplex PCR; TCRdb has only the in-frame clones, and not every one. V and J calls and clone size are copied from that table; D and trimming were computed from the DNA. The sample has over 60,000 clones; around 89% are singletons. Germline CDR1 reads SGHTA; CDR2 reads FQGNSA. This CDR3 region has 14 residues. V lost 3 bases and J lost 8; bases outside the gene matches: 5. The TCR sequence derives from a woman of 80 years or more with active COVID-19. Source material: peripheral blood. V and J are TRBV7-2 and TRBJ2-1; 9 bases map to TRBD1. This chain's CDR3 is CASSFWGQGDEQFF. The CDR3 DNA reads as TGTGCCAGCAGCTTTTGGGGACAGGGCGATGAGCAGTTCTTC.